These T cell receptor beta chains were read from a single sample in a study of response to subunit inactivated influenza vaccine. Using its own MiXCR run on the RT-PCR reads, TCRdb lists one record per CDR3 protein. There are roughly 650,000 distinct CDR3 sequences in the sample; around 13% occur only once, and about 7.6% lies in the top ten. Specimen: PBMCs from blood, collected approximately 15 days before vaccination. The source of these receptors is a man over 45 who received an inactivated influenza vaccine. Each CDR3 is given with its conserved first and last residue. The order of the fields is clone size, V gene, J gene, CDR3 protein. Clone size appears in some rows only: once, few, many, or a class for an expanded clone.

clone_size: few; v_call: TRBV20-1; j_call: TRBJ1-1; cdr3_aa: CSARSLGLNTEAFF
clone_size: few; v_call: TRBV6-5; j_call: TRBJ2-7; cdr3_aa: CASGQTNYEQYF
clone_size: .; v_call: TRBV20-1; j_call: TRBJ2-1; cdr3_aa: CSARDAGKYNEQFF
clone_size: .; v_call: TRBV15; j_call: TRBJ2-5; cdr3_aa: CATSRDGLAWETQYF
clone_size: .; v_call: TRBV15; j_call: TRBJ1-6; cdr3_aa: CATSRETDNSPLHF
clone_size: many; v_call: TRBV5-1; j_call: TRBJ1-4; cdr3_aa: CASSSWTGDEKLFF
clone_size: few; v_call: TRBV25-1; j_call: TRBJ1-2; cdr3_aa: CASSGLKSYGYTF
clone_size: few; v_call: TRBV19; j_call: TRBJ2-1; cdr3_aa: CASSRTSGRSPRYNEQFF
clone_size: few; v_call: TRBV9; j_call: TRBJ2-4; cdr3_aa: CASSHGLAGVKNIQYF
clone_size: .; v_call: TRBV20-1; j_call: TRBJ2-1; cdr3_aa: CSARLAGFVEQFF
clone_size: .; v_call: TRBV5-1; j_call: TRBJ2-3; cdr3_aa: CASTTLEGITDTQYF
clone_size: few; v_call: TRBV21-1; j_call: TRBJ2-7; cdr3_aa: CASSMGQGTYEQYF
clone_size: .; v_call: TRBV5-4; j_call: TRBJ1-1; cdr3_aa: CASRDGQENTEAFF
clone_size: .; v_call: TRBV6-1; j_call: TRBJ2-1; cdr3_aa: CASSVNRGLNNEQFF